This TCR beta chain comes out of a study of molecular identifiers for immune sequencing clone quantification (dated by TCRdb to 2016 to 2019). Describing the broader study: For a replicate experiment, the RNA from either approximately 20,000 or 100,000 naive CD8 T cells was divided into five aliquots, and four of those aliquots went on to sequencing. The study was a methods study using CD8 T cells to benchmark molecular-identifier clustering-based TCR repertoire sequencing (MIDCIRS) and TCR RNA copy counting. On the study overall, not on this receptor specifically: A single cell's worth of spiked-in Jurkat TCR RNA was reported detectable even among one million naive CD8 T cells. When barcode sub-clustering was not used, chimeric consensus sequences inflated TCR diversity, with chimeras reaching as high as 47%. Highly expanded clone sizes could be underestimated because identical TCR molecules may share a barcode. Spiked-in Jurkat TCR RNA (about ten copies' worth), which is not part of the donor repertoire, was contained in the naive libraries. In CMV-specific effector cells, clones with more than 20 RNA copies contained over 98% of molecules, whereas in naive cells such clones contained under 1% of molecules. About three recovered TCR RNA copies per cell were obtained by modeling, versus approximately 10 by digital PCR, implying a capture efficiency of about 30%.

As regards this clonotype: This receptor's antigen is unknown. No base quality values were provided; no much bigger clone lies one nucleotide off.

Libraries of naive CD8 T cells were built from anywhere between roughly 19,000 and 1,000,000 sorted cells, with 10%, 30% or 50% of the purified RNA used. On a BD FACSAria II, naive CD8 T cells were FACS-sorted as CD8+CD4-CCR7+CD45RA+ and collected into RLT Plus buffer. To test detection sensitivity, Jurkat RNA equal to around 10 TCR copies was added to samples of roughly 18,000-1,100,000 naive CD8 T cells. Enrichment of CD8 T cells was done with RosetteSep CD8+ T Cell Enrichment Cocktail plus Ficoll-Paque, and ACK red cell lysis came afterward. CDR1 and CDR2 were assigned from the germline V gene (reference sequence) as MNHEY and SMNVEV. There are 13 amino acids in the CDR3, from cysteine to phenylalanine inclusive. The kept DNA is CDR3 alone, 39 bases in frame from the first base. V is clipped by 4 bases and J by 7 bases, and the sequence between their germline boundaries is 8 bases long. Library generation was performed with PCR. The sequencer listed for this sample is NextSeq 500. Bulk TCR libraries were prepared as previously described, using TCR primers listed in Table S5. Total RNA was purified with the Qiagen AllPrep DNA/RNA kit. Reads from multiple sequencing runs of the same library were pooled before analysis. The authors' analysis ran thus. Only reads with exact TCR constant sequence were kept, trimmed to 150 nt, and grouped by their 12-nt molecular barcodes. Reads within each barcode group were sub-clustered using a 15% Levenshtein threshold, and quality-weighted consensus sequences were constructed for each RNA molecule. Non-functional sequences were filtered out, along with any lower-count sequence sitting one edit away from another sequence. On the basis of fitting two negative binomial distributions, barcode sub-clusters with fewer than 20% of the maximum read count were discarded. In-frame beta chains were kept once TCRdb had trimmed the public reads at Q25 with fastp and called clones with MiXCR. Every distinct CDR3 protein forms one entry, paired with its most common genes and DNA. For this entry, the V and J calls and clone size follow TCRdb and not the study's own pipeline. The sample profile shows around 320,000 distinct CDR3 sequences; roughly a quarter of them were found once. The ten largest clones take up around 0.7% of the sample.

In this chain, TRBV27 is recombined with TRBJ1-6; no D gene can be assigned with confidence. Material for sequencing was naive CD8+ T cells from blood, with Jurkat cell RNA spiked in. The label giving this sample's cell subset or site can be read as: FACS-sorted CD8+CD4-CCR7+CD45RA+ naive T cells. This receptor was identified in a human donor in good health. Some libraries in this study had Jurkat cell RNA spiked in. The DNA sequence is given as TGTGCCAGCAGTTGGGCAGTGAATTCACCCCTCCACTTT. Translation gives CASSWAVNSPLHF.